Each of the 27 T cell receptor beta chains below was sequenced from the same sample in a study of blood T cell repertoires in COVID-19. Here immunoSEQ multiplex PCR was the method, and the copy in TCRdb shows in-frame clones only, minus some. The sample lists some 180,000 clones, 80% occurring once. The sample taken for sequencing was PBMCs or T cells enriched from blood (not recorded which). The receptors here all came from a man in his sixties who had been exposed to COVID-19.

The V gene is TRBV12-3 or TRBV12-4, the J gene TRBJ2-7; D gene ambiguous. CDR3 length: 13 residues. Trimming took off 3 bases at V and 2 bases at J, with 8 bases between the two ends. The CDR3 DNA reads as TGTGCCAGCAGTTTTGGGCAGGCCTACGAGCAGTACTTC. This encodes CASSFGQAYEQYF.

This clone has more than one count but fewer than ten. This chain joins TRBV19 and TRBJ1-1, with TRBD1 matching 8 bases. This CDR3 is 14 amino acids long. With V trimmed by 5 bases and J by 11 bases, 13 bases remained unmatched. Per the germline V gene, CDR1 is LNHDA and CDR2 is SQIVND (reference sequence). The CDR3 here is CASSWQGAGSLAFF. In nucleotides, the CDR3 is TGTGCCAGTAGTTGGCAGGGGGCTGGGTCATTGGCTTTCTTT. Together with reference TRBV19 and TRBJ1-1, the CDR3 gives the full variable domain: DGGITQSPKYLFRKEGQNVTLSCEQNLNHDAMYWYRQDPGQGLRLIYYSQIVNDFQKGDIAEGYSVSREKKESFPLTVTSAQKNPTAFYLCASSWQGAGSLAFFGQGTRLTVV.

This chain uses TRBV18 with TRBJ2-3, with a possible D match to TRBD1 (5 bases). The CDR3 has 16 amino acids. CDR1 and CDR2 (germline): KGHSH, LQKENI. Trimming shortened V by 1 base and J by 0 bases, and 11 bases separated the two germline ends. CDR3 region: CASSPLGASSTDTQYF. For the CDR3, the DNA is TGTGCCAGCTCACCACTAGGGGCCTCTAGCACAGATACGCAGTATTTT. The entire variable domain, with the rest obtained from reference TRBV18 and TRBJ2-3, is as follows: NAGVMQNPRHLVRRRGQEARLRCSPMKGHSHVYWYRQLPEEGLKFMVYLQKENIIDESGMPKERFSAEFPKEGPSILRIQQVVRGDSAAYFCASSPLGASSTDTQYFGPGTRLTVL.

The genes are TRBV27 and TRBJ2-7; 11 bases are a match to TRBD2. The germline CDR1 and CDR2 sequences are MNHEY and SMNVEV (reference sequence). With 5 bases clipped from V and 4 bases from J, the junction kept 4 bases outside the gene matches. CDR3 length: 14 residues. DNA of the CDR3: TGTGCCAGCAGTAAACTAGCGGGAGTATACGAGCAGTACTTC. This translates into CASSKLAGVYEQYF.

This clone was seen a handful of times. The genes are TRBV19 and TRBJ2-1; 15 bases are shared with TRBD2. The CDR3 consists of 15 residues. From germline, CDR1 is LNHDA and CDR2 SQIVND (reference sequence). J was trimmed by 10 bases and V by 10 bases; bases with no gene match: 11. CDR3 nucleotide sequence: TGTGCCACCACAGGACTAGCGGGAGGGCTTAGGGAGCAGTTCTTC. It is translated as CATTGLAGGLREQFF.

This chain joins TRBV15 and TRBJ2-7; 9 bases are a match to TRBD1. Trimming removed 3 bases from V and 1 base from J; junction bases left unmatched: 1. CDR3 length: 14 residues. The germline CDR1 and CDR2 sequences are LNHNV and YYDKDF (reference sequence). CDR3 DNA: TGTGCCACCAGCAGGGACAGGGGTTCCTACGAGCAGTACTTC. Residues: CATSRDRGSYEQYF.

The chain combines TRBV5-5 with TRBJ2-1; 16 bases map to TRBD2. Germline CDR1 SGHKS, CDR2 YYEKEE (reference sequence). V gave up 2 bases and J gave up 9 bases; unmatched junction bases: 8. This CDR3 spans 17 amino acids. The CDR3 loop is CASSLVGTSGRAGEQFF. The CDR3 nucleotides are TGTGCCAGCAGCTTAGTCGGGACTAGCGGGAGGGCCGGTGAGCAGTTCTTC.

As to this clone: The sample has other DNA sequences that encode this CDR3 too. The chain joins TRBV9 to TRBJ2-3; 8 bases fit TRBD1. Germline V CDR1 and CDR2: SGDLS, YYNGEE. The CDR3 consists of 15 residues. V gave up 3 bases and J gave up 0 bases; unmatched junction bases: 3. The CDR3 sequence: CASSARTGSTDTQYF. CDR3 in DNA: TGTGCCAGCAGCGCGCGGACAGGGAGCACAGATACGCAGTATTTT.

The CDR3: CAWSTHSGNTIYF. Here the CDR3 DNA reads TGTGCCTGGAGTACACATTCTGGAAACACCATATATTTT. J is TRBJ1-3 and V is TRBV30; D is ambiguous. Trimming took off 2 bases at V and 1 base at J, with 6 bases between the two ends. CDR3 length equals 13 residues. The germline gives CDR1 GTSNPN, CDR2 SVGIG (reference sequence).

The table lists this clone with a few counts. V and J are TRBV18 and TRBJ2-7; D gene ambiguous. The V end was cut by 3 bases, the J end by 0 bases, with 12 bases between. Looked up from germline, CDR1 is KGHSH and CDR2 is LQKENI. This CDR3 spans 15 amino acids. The CDR3 region has the DNA TGTGCCAGCTCACCCCCGAACATCTTCTCCTACGAGCAGTACTTC. Its protein is CASSPPNIFSYEQYF.

The rearrangement joins TRBV11-2 to TRBJ2-1, with D uncertain. Trimming left V 0 bases short and J 5 bases short, with 5 bases between. The CDR3 is made up of 13 amino acids. Germline V gene sequence: CDR1 SGHAT, CDR2 FQNNGV. This chain's CDR3 is CASSLDRNNEQFF. The CDR3 nucleotides read TGTGCCAGCAGCTTAGACAGGAACAATGAGCAGTTCTTC. The whole variable domain, remainder taken from reference TRBV11-2 and TRBJ2-1, is EAGVAQSPRYKIIEKRQSVAFWCNPISGHATLYWYQQILGQGPKLLIQFQNNGVVDDSQLPKDRFSAERLKGVDSTLKIQPAKLEDSAVYLCASSLDRNNEQFFGPGTRLTVL.

The chain has TRBV7-9 and TRBJ2-7; 9 nucleotides line up with TRBD1. The trim removed 5 bases at V and 2 bases at J, leaving 4 bases unmatched. The CDR3 has 14 residues. Germline CDR1 SEHNR, CDR2 FQNEAQ (reference sequence). For the CDR3, the DNA is TGTGCCAGCAGCCGGGGACAGGGAGCCTACGAGCAGTACTTC. Translation: CASSRGQGAYEQYF.

The chain employs TRBV5-4 and TRBJ2-7, with a tentative D call TRBD2 (5 bases). V was cut by 2 bases and J by 7 bases, with 19 bases left in between. CDR1 SGHNT and CDR2 YYREEE come from the germline V gene (reference sequence). The CDR3 has 15 amino acids. DNA for the CDR3: TGTGCCAGCAGCTTACAAACTAGTATGATGGGGGAGCAGTACTTC. As protein: CASSLQTSMMGEQYF.

Only a few counts were recorded for this clone. V gene TRBV27 combines with J gene TRBJ1-5; tentatively, D is TRBD1 (6 bases). The V end was cut by 3 bases, the J end by 7 bases, with 16 bases between. In germline, CDR1 is MNHEY, CDR2 SMNVEV (reference sequence). This CDR3 has 15 amino acids. DNA of the CDR3: TGTGCCAGCAGTTTTGGTTCGACAGGTATCCAGCCCCAGCATTTT. Translated: CASSFGSTGIQPQHF.

The chain couples TRBV24-1 to TRBJ2-6, with TRBD1 matching 8 bases. CDR1 and CDR2 from the germline V gene are KGHDR and SFDVKD. The CDR3 is 15 amino acids. The ends lost 6 bases at V and 2 bases at J; junction bases unmatched: 2. In DNA form, the CDR3 reads TGTGCCACCAGTCAGACAGGGGCTGGGGCCAACGTCCTGACTTTC. This sequence encodes CATSQTGAGANVLTF.

This chain uses TRBV2 with TRBJ2-7; 10 nucleotides align to TRBD2. Germline-derived CDR1 and CDR2 are SNHLY and FYNNEI. After removal of 6 bases from V and 4 bases from J, the junction contained 12 bases not matched to a gene. This CDR3 contains 16 residues. Here the CDR3 DNA reads TGTGCCAGCAGGGAGGTTTTCAGCGGGAGGGGATACGAGCAGTACTTC. It encodes CASREVFSGRGYEQYF.

The genes are TRBV3-1 (or the pseudogene TRBV3-2) and TRBJ2-5, with D uncertain. The CDR3 spans 13 residues. From germline, CDR1 is LGHDT and CDR2 YNNKEL (reference sequence). The V gene lost 1 base and the J gene lost 1 base, with 4 bases spanning the gap. CDR3 amino acids: CASSQAVQETQYF. Here the CDR3 DNA reads TGTGCCAGCAGCCAAGCGGTCCAAGAGACCCAGTACTTC.

The V call is TRBV5-4, the J call TRBJ2-7; tentatively, D is TRBD1 (6 bases). Trimming cost V 4 bases and J 2 bases, with 16 bases left between them. In germline, CDR1 is SGHNT, CDR2 YYREEE (reference sequence). The CDR3 has 15 amino acids. The CDR3 DNA reads as TGTGCCAGCAGCGGCAGGGGTAGGGGTCCCTACGAGCAGTACTTC. Translating gives CASSGRGRGPYEQYF.

The genes are TRBV11-3 and TRBJ1-4; D not certain. Germline V gives CDR1 SGHNT, CDR2 YENEEA. V lost 1 base, J lost 13 bases, and 13 bases lay in between. The CDR3 is made up of 13 amino acids. This CDR3 is CASSLGPDGRLFF. In DNA form, the CDR3 reads TGTGCCAGCAGCTTAGGCCCCGACGGGAGACTGTTTTTT.

This chain uses TRBV7-7 with TRBJ2-3; 8 positions match TRBD2. Losses at the gene ends were 5 bases for V and 8 bases for J; bases not matched to a gene: 0. Germline V gene sequence: CDR1 SSHAT, CDR2 FNYEAQ (reference sequence). This CDR3 is 11 amino acids long. This chain's CDR3 is CASSSGGTQYF. CDR3 nucleotides: TGTGCCAGCAGCAGCGGGGGTACGCAGTATTTT.

The rearrangement joins TRBV5-4 to TRBJ2-3; no firm D call. Trimming cost V 10 bases and J 1 base, with 16 bases left between them. The CDR3 spans 14 residues. CDR1 is SGHNT, CDR2 YYREEE, per germline (reference sequence). The CDR3 is CAASRRFGTDTQYF. DNA of the CDR3: TGTGCCGCTTCTAGGCGGTTTGGCACAGATACGCAGTATTTT. The full variable domain, with the rest looked up from reference TRBV5-4 and TRBJ2-3, is ETGVTQSPTHLIKTRGQQVTLRCSSQSGHNTVSWYQQALGQGPQFIFQYYREEENGRGNFPPRFSGLQFPNYSSELNVNALELDDSALYLCAASRRFGTDTQYFGPGTRLTVL.

This clone was recorded only once. This chain uses TRBV30 with TRBJ1-1; 7 bases align to TRBD1. CDR1 is GTSNPN and CDR2 is SVGIG in the germline V gene (reference sequence). The CDR3 length is 14 residues. Losses at the gene ends were 3 bases for V and 4 bases for J; bases not matched to a gene: 8. CDR3 in DNA: TGTGCCTGGAGCCAGATAGACAGGGTCACTGAAGCTTTCTTT. It is translated as CAWSQIDRVTEAFF.

The chain combines TRBV5-5 with TRBJ1-5; a weak D match, TRBD1 (5 bases). CDR1 and CDR2 (germline): SGHKS, YYEKEE (reference sequence). CDR3 size: 13 residues. V was clipped by 4 bases and J by 6 bases, with 11 bases between them. The CDR3 sequence is CASSTITGQPQHF. The CDR3 DNA sequence: TGTGCCAGCAGCACTATTACAGGTCAGCCCCAGCATTTT. Full variable domain (rest looked up from reference TRBV5-5 and TRBJ1-5): DAGVTQSPTHLIKTRGQQVTLRCSPISGHKSVSWYQQVLGQGPQFIFQYYEKEERGRGNFPDRFSARQFPNYSSELNVNALLLGDSALYLCASSTITGQPQHFGDGTRLSIL.

The V and J genes are TRBV27 and TRBJ2-7, with D possibly being TRBD1 (5 bases). The CDR3 runs to 13 residues. The V end was cut by 6 bases, the J end by 4 bases, with 13 bases between. From germline, CDR1 is MNHEY and CDR2 SMNVEV (reference sequence). The CDR3 DNA is TGTGCCAGCAGCTCAGGGTTGGGTTACGAGCAGTACTTC. It codes for CASSSGLGYEQYF.

The rearrangement joins TRBV28 to TRBJ2-5; the match to TRBD2 covers 9 bases. The CDR3 consists of 16 residues. Germline lookup yields CDR1 MDHEN and CDR2 SYDVKM. The V and J ends lost 5 bases and 5 bases, in that order; junction bases with no gene match: 12. The DNA for the CDR3 is TGTGCCAGCAGTCGGGGGCTAGCGGGGCCCGGCGAGACCCAGTACTTC. Its protein product is CASSRGLAGPGETQYF.

The chain couples TRBV12-5 to TRBJ2-7, with D unresolved. Between the trimmed V and J ends, which lost 0 bases and 2 bases, there was a span of 17 bases. The CDR3 has 17 amino acids. CDR1 and CDR2 (germline): LGHNT, FRNRAP. The CDR3 DNA sequence: TGTGCTAGTGGTTTGGTCGAGTTCCCGACGGAGACCTACGAGCAGTACTTC. It yields the protein CASGLVEFPTETYEQYF.

This chain uses TRBV10-2 with TRBJ1-5; 10 nucleotides match TRBD1. Germline values: CDR1 WSHSY, CDR2 SAAADI. Losses at the gene ends were 7 bases for V and 7 bases for J; bases not matched to a gene: 10. This CDR3 spans 15 amino acids. CDR3 sequence (DNA): TGCGCCAGCACCATGAATTGGGACAGGGGACAGCCCCAGCATTTT. Amino acid sequence: CASTMNWDRGQPQHF.